The 15 T cell receptor beta chains below were found in one sample sequenced in a study of esophageal squamous cell carcinoma under preoperative chemotherapy. Indicated time point: after preoperative PTX-NDP chemotherapy. TCRdb itself ran the PCR reads through MiXCR, one entry per CDR3 protein. Here the sample spans some 10,000 distinct CDR3 sequences, about 48% being singletons. Collection took place from a patient given preoperative chemotherapy. These receptors were obtained from a human donor with esophageal squamous cell carcinoma. The donor label of this sample is uncertain.

A note on this clonotype: The junction differs from germline at one of its ends, possibly a read error. This sequence joins TRBV6-1 and TRBJ2-4, with D possibly being TRBD1 (5 bases). CDR3 length equals 16 residues. The germline V gene has CDR1 MNHNS and CDR2 SASEGT. DNA for the CDR3: TGTGCCAGCAGCAGACTGGGGCTAATGGTCACAAACACTCAGTATTTC. Translated: CASSRLGLMVTNTQYF.

The CDR3 nucleotides are TGTGCCAGCGGCGGGCGTAACGGGGACACTCAGTACTTC. It encodes CASGGRNGDTQYF. The chain combines TRBV7-6 with TRBJ2-4, with D perhaps matching TRBD1 (6 bases). The CDR3 covers 13 residues. Germline-derived CDR1 and CDR2 are SGHVS and FNYEAQ. V gave up 8 bases and J gave up 12 bases, with 20 bases separating them.

This clonotype was seen repeatedly, ten times or more. The chain links TRBV11-3 to TRBJ2-5; TRBD1 might be the D (6 bases). The CDR3 extends over 14 amino acids. Trimming left V 4 bases short and J 5 bases short, with 14 bases between. CDR1 and CDR2 from the germline V gene are SGHNT and YENEEA. CDR3 DNA: TGTGCCAGCAGCTCATTCACAGGGTCGGAGACCCAGTACTTC. Its protein product is CASSSFTGSETQYF.

On this clonotype itself: Lacking the conserved final phenylalanine or tryptophan, this CDR3 likely reflects a read error. No DNA is shown, since the ends of the CDR3 on it are uncertain; the CDR3 is the one TCRdb lists. The V gene is TRBV6-1, the J gene TRBJ2-6; TRBD1, as called in the table, went unchecked against the DNA. Germline V gene data show CDR1 as MNHNS and CDR2 as SASEGT. The CDR3 adds up to 20 amino acids, both ends counted. This CDR3 is CASSQSGQALGRRYEQYFGA.

In its sample, this clonotype ranks as large. The chain has TRBV6-6 and TRBJ1-1; the match to TRBD1 covers 7 bases. Trimming at V came to 6 bases and at J to 4 bases, leaving 5 bases not matched to a gene. In germline, CDR1 is MNHNY, CDR2 SVGAGI (reference sequence). The CDR3 is 13 amino acids. The CDR3 DNA reads TGTGCCAGCAGCTACAGGGGTAGCACTGAAGCTTTCTTT. Encoded protein: CASSYRGSTEAFF.

The DNA of the CDR3 is TGTGCCAGCACCCGACAGGGACCCTACAATGAGCAGTTCTTC. Encoded protein: CASTRQGPYNEQFF. The rearrangement uses TRBV6-1 and TRBJ2-1, with 7 bases identical to TRBD1. The length of the CDR3 is 14 residues. The V and J ends lost 7 bases and 2 bases, in that order; junction bases with no gene match: 5. Germline CDR1 is MNHNS and CDR2 is SASEGT.

As concerns this clonotype: Being one base from a much bigger clone, this may be a read error. J is TRBJ2-1 and V is TRBV12-3 or TRBV12-4, with D possibly matching TRBD2 (7 bases). The CDR3 loop spans 17 amino acids. The germline V and J ends were trimmed by 5 bases and 13 bases, with 30 bases remaining between them. The CDR3 nucleotides read TGTGCCAGCAGTACACTAAGGGGGGGGGAGGCCAAAAACATTCAGTTCTTC. Amino acids: CASSTLRGGEAKNIQFF.

This clonotype is medium-sized within its sample. The chain has TRBV6-1 and TRBJ2-1, with D possibly TRBD1 on 5 matching bases. V was trimmed by 6 bases and J by 10 bases, leaving 19 bases between them. The CDR3 is 14 amino acids. Germline CDR1 reads MNHNS; CDR2 reads SASEGT. The chain's CDR3 is CASSVPTDTYEQFF. CDR3 DNA sequence: TGTGCCAGCAGCGTCCCGACAGATACCTACGAGCAGTTCTTC.

Concerning this clonotype: Sequence at one end of the junction differs from germline and may be a read error. This chain uses TRBV11-2 with TRBJ2-4; 7 positions match TRBD1. CDR1 and CDR2 (germline): SGHAT, FQNNGV. The CDR3 covers 14 residues. Here the CDR3 reads CAGRGSWEKNTQYF. Written as DNA, the CDR3 is TGTGCCGGCAGGGGGTCGTGGGAGAAAAATACTCAGTACTTC.

There are a few counts of this clonotype. The chain combines TRBV4-2 with TRBJ2-1; 13 bases agree with TRBD2. The CDR3 length is 15 residues. V dropped 1 base and J dropped 10; count of bases not matched to a gene: 4. Germline V lookup: CDR1 LGHNA, CDR2 YNFKEQ. The CDR3 region is CASSQALTSGGEQFF. CDR3 DNA sequence: TGTGCCAGCAGCCAAGCACTGACTAGCGGGGGGGAGCAGTTCTTC.

This clonotype occurred many times. The chain joins TRBV6-1 to TRBJ2-7, with 15 bases that match TRBD2. Germline V gene sequence: CDR1 MNHNS, CDR2 SASEGT. Germline trimming cut 2 bases from V and 5 bases from J; bases unmatched to any gene: 10. The CDR3 totals 18 residues. The CDR3 nucleotides read TGTGCCAGCAGTGAAACCAAAAGGACTAGCGGGAGGGGCGACGAGCAGTACTTC. This translates into CASSETKRTSGRGDEQYF.

This clonotype has a count of ten or more. The genes are TRBV12-3 or TRBV12-4 and TRBJ2-1; no clear D gene. The closer fit of TRBJ2-7 to the DNA end suggests the J call may be wrong. This CDR3 spans 11 amino acids. The DNA for the CDR3 is TGTGCCAGCAGTTTAGGCTACGAGCAGTACTTC. Protein: CASSLGYEQYF.

By share, this clonotype counts as medium-sized. The V call is TRBV4-1, the J call TRBJ2-5; 12 bases agree with TRBD2. The end of the DNA is better explained by TRBJ2-7, so the J call may be wrong. Germline CDR1 and CDR2: MGHRA and YSYEKL. There are 22 residues in the CDR3. CDR3 nucleotides: TGCGCCAGCAGCCAATTTGTTTCAGGGAGGACTAGCGGGATCCGTACTCCCTACGAGCAGTACTTC. It specifies CASSQFVSGRTSGIRTPYEQYF.

This CDR3 is CASKRGGSATDTQYF. The CDR3 DNA is TGTGCCAGCAAACGGGGCGGGAGCGCCACAGATACGCAGTATTTT. The chain is built from TRBV6-1 and TRBJ2-3, with 7 nucleotides matching TRBD2. The CDR3 covers 15 residues. The germline gives CDR1 MNHNS, CDR2 SASEGT. V dropped 7 bases and J dropped 2; count of bases not matched to a gene: 9.

This clonotype was picked up many times. A much larger clone sits a single nucleotide away, making a read error possible. The chain joins TRBV10-1 to TRBJ2-1; 9 nucleotides agree with TRBD2. This CDR3 is 16 amino acids long. With V trimmed by 2 bases and J by 13 bases, 15 bases remained unmatched. Germline V lookup: CDR1 WNHNN, CDR2 SYGVQD (reference sequence). The CDR3 spells CASSEKREVTKNIQFF. The CDR3, as DNA: TGCGCCAGCAGTGAGAAGCGGGAGGTAACCAAAAACATTCAGTTCTTC.